A single sample is the source of the 15 T cell receptor beta chains below, sequenced in a study of T-cell reconstitution after alpha-beta-depleted transplantation in children (dated by TCRdb to between 2015 and 2016). Libraries were constructed by PCR. TCRdb lists the instrument as Illumina HiSeq 2500. To normalize quantification of the TCRbeta repertoire, the TCR libraries were built with molecular barcoding that relied on unique molecular identifiers. TCRdb reprocessed the public reads (quality trimming at Q25 with fastp, clone calling with MiXCR) and kept in-frame beta chains. Each entry merges the rows of one CDR3 protein and shows their most common DNA and genes. This sample lists around 200,000 distinct CDR3 sequences; 17% were detected once. The ten largest clones take up around 45% of the sample. The intended sense of this specimen's treatment or condition label: allogeneic hematopoietic cell transplantation with graft depleted of TCRalphabeta T cells and CD19 B cells.

Sequences were derived from PBMCs, mostly from graft donor cells, sampled 360 days after TCRalphabeta/CD19-depleted stem cell transplant. These receptors were collected from a male patient aged 2 to 9 who had a stem cell transplant for acute lymphoblastic leukemia, so the T cells may come from the graft donor.

There are a few counts of this clonotype. This chain uses TRBV9 with TRBJ2-3, with 7 nucleotides matching TRBD1. Germline V gene sequence: CDR1 SGDLS, CDR2 YYNGEE. V lost 4 bases to trimming and J lost 8 bases; unmatched junction nucleotides: 10. This CDR3 region has 14 residues. Here the CDR3 reads CASSTLRGQGTQYF. DNA of the CDR3: TGTGCCAGCAGCACCCTTAGGGGGCAGGGTACGCAGTATTTT.

This clonotype was recorded at least ten times. The chain recombines TRBV20-1 with TRBJ1-5; D is perhaps TRBD1 (5 bases). This CDR3 contains 15 residues. V shed 2 bases and J shed 2 bases, with 13 bases lying between them. CDR1 is DFQATT, CDR2 SNEGSKA, per germline (reference sequence). The CDR3 region is CSARRDGGRNQPQHF. For the CDR3, the DNA is TGCAGTGCTAGAAGGGATGGGGGTCGCAATCAGCCCCAGCATTTT.

This clonotype showed up many times. The genes are TRBV6-5 and TRBJ2-5; 10 bases agree with TRBD2. CDR1 and CDR2 from the germline V gene are MNHEY and SVGAGI. The CDR3 has 16 residues. V shed 4 bases and J 1 base; nucleotides not matched to a gene: 6. CDR3 sequence: CASSSSAGGSQETQYF. CDR3 DNA sequence: TGTGCCAGCAGTTCCTCAGCGGGAGGGTCCCAAGAGACCCAGTACTTC.

In this sample, this clonotype turned up a few times. The chain is built from TRBV13 and TRBJ2-3, with TRBD2 identical over 10 bases. CDR3 size: 17 residues. Per the germline V gene, CDR1 is PRHDT and CDR2 is FYEKMQ (reference sequence). The junction had 12 bases not matched to a gene; V was cut back by 5 bases and J by 4 bases. The CDR3 region is CASSPRRSGGAADTQYF. The CDR3 nucleotides are TGTGCCAGCAGCCCCCGACGGAGCGGGGGGGCGGCAGATACGCAGTATTTT.

This chain uses TRBV24-1 with TRBJ2-2; no definite D call. Germline assignment: CDR1 KGHDR and CDR2 SFDVKD. V dropped 3 bases and J dropped 2 bases, with 6 bases sitting between them. This CDR3 comprises 14 residues. CDR3 nucleotide sequence: TGTGCCACCAGTGATGGTCGTAACACCGGGGAGCTGTTTTTT. Protein: CATSDGRNTGELFF.

The chain joins TRBV20-1 to TRBJ2-7; either TRBD1 or TRBD2 may supply D (5 bases each). CDR3 length: 12 amino acids. In germline, CDR1 is DFQATT, CDR2 SNEGSKA (reference sequence). The V and J ends lost 6 bases and 3 bases respectively, with 12 bases between them. As DNA, the CDR3 is TGCAGTGCCCGGGACGTTGGCTACGAGCAGTACTTC. This encodes CSARDVGYEQYF.

This clonotype was counted at least ten times. This sequence joins TRBV20-1 and TRBJ2-7; D unresolved. The CDR3 consists of 15 residues. The germline gives CDR1 DFQATT, CDR2 SNEGSKA (reference sequence). Trimming cost V 0 bases and J 0 bases, with 12 bases left between them. CDR3 in DNA: TGCAGTGCTAGAGAGATTGGGTGGAGCTCCTACGAGCAGTACTTC. This codes for CSAREIGWSSYEQYF.

This clonotype was counted only a few times. The V and J genes are TRBV7-9 and TRBJ2-7, with D possibly being TRBD2 (7 bases). With 8 bases removed from V and 4 bases from J, the gap between germline ends came to 21 bases. This CDR3 has 15 amino acids. The V gene's germline CDR1 is SEHNR and CDR2 FQNEAQ (reference sequence). The DNA for the CDR3 is TGTGCCAGCGCCGCGACCGGCGGGGGCGTATACGAGCAGTACTTC. It codes for CASAATGGGVYEQYF.

This chain joins TRBV14 and TRBJ2-5, with D perhaps matching TRBD1 (6 bases). The germline gives CDR1 SGHDN, CDR2 FVKESK. V was shortened by 5 bases and J by 5 bases, with 18 bases between the two germline ends. This CDR3 spans 15 amino acids. The CDR3 DNA reads as TGTGCCAGCAGCGAGGAGACAGGCATCACGGAGACCCAGTACTTC. Residues: CASSEETGITETQYF.

This clonotype turned up a few times. This chain links TRBV29-1 with TRBJ2-1; TRBD1 matches 9 bases. This CDR3 is built from 11 residues. In germline, CDR1 is SQVTM, CDR2 ANQGSEA. V trimming: 6 bases; J trimming: 9 bases; junction bases outside the gene matches: 3. The CDR3 region is CSVGQGIEQFF. Here the CDR3 DNA reads TGCAGCGTAGGACAGGGGATTGAGCAGTTCTTC.

This clonotype was detected many times. The chain has TRBV5-4 and TRBJ2-1, with 11 bases fitting TRBD2. CDR1 is SGHNT and CDR2 is YYREEE in the germline V gene (reference sequence). The CDR3 runs to 16 residues. Trimming removed 4 bases from V and 5 bases from J; junction bases left unmatched: 8. CDR3 nucleotides: TGTGCCAGCAGCCCCGATAGCGGGGGGGCCGACAATGAGCAGTTCTTC. Encoded protein: CASSPDSGGADNEQFF. Complete variable domain (other parts from reference TRBV5-4 and TRBJ2-1): ETGVTQSPTHLIKTRGQQVTLRCSSQSGHNTVSWYQQALGQGPQFIFQYYREEENGRGNFPPRFSGLQFPNYSSELNVNALELDDSALYLCASSPDSGGADNEQFFGPGTRLTVL.

Many counts were recorded for this clonotype. J is TRBJ2-2 and V is TRBV7-9; D may be TRBD1 or TRBD2 (5 bases each). Trimming pared 7 bases from V and 1 base from J, leaving 16 bases between. The CDR3 extends over 16 amino acids. CDR1 is SEHNR, CDR2 FQNEAQ, per germline (reference sequence). The CDR3 bases are TGTGCCAGCACCCCACCGGGACGGGAGAACACCGGGGAGCTGTTTTTT. Protein product: CASTPPGRENTGELFF. Supplemented by reference TRBV7-9 and TRBJ2-2, the full variable domain reads DTGVSQNPRHKITKRGQNVTFRCDPISEHNRLYWYRQTLGQGPEFLTYFQNEAQLEKSRLLSDRFSAERPKGSFSTLEIQRTEQGDSAMYLCASTPPGRENTGELFFGEGSRLTVL.

This chain joins TRBV5-1 and TRBJ1-6, with D perhaps TRBD1 (5 bases). V was trimmed by 4 bases and J by 9 bases, leaving 14 bases between them. Looked up from germline, CDR1 is SGHRS and CDR2 is YFSETQ. The length of the CDR3 is 14 residues. The chain's CDR3 is CASSREGQVSPLHF. For the CDR3, the DNA is TGCGCCAGCAGCAGGGAGGGGCAAGTTTCACCCCTCCACTTT.

The V call is TRBV7-9, the J call TRBJ2-4; D unclear. CDR3 length equals 15 residues. Germline loops: CDR1 SEHNR, CDR2 FQNEAQ (reference sequence). Trimming left V 3 bases short and J 0 bases short, with 9 bases between. The CDR3 DNA sequence: TGTGCCAGCAGCTTTCTCGGGCTAGCCAAAAACATTCAGTACTTC. Translated: CASSFLGLAKNIQYF.

This clonotype was seen at least ten times. V is TRBV27 and J is TRBJ2-7, with 8 nucleotides matching TRBD1. V lost 4 bases, J lost 6 bases, and 5 bases stayed unmatched. The CDR3 is made up of 13 amino acids. In germline, CDR1 is MNHEY, CDR2 SMNVEV (reference sequence). As DNA, the CDR3 is TGTGCCAGCAGTTCTATGACAGGGGCCGAGCAGTACTTC. Protein sequence: CASSSMTGAEQYF.